This T cell receptor (beta chain) is from a study of T cell changes during pregnancy in multiple sclerosis. This CDR3 comprises 16 residues. The V end was cut by 0 bases, the J end by 0 bases, with 11 bases between. Some clones are missing from TCRdb's copy, which holds only in-frame ones; the method was immunoSEQ multiplex PCR. Here the sample spans tens of thousands of clones, about 88% being singletons. The input for sequencing was CD8+ T cells from peripheral blood mononuclear cells, taken in the third trimester of pregnancy. J is TRBJ1-1 and V is TRBV23-1, with D tentatively TRBD1 (5 bases). TRBV23-1 is assigned to the ORF class and has an uncertain function. The clonotype was recovered from a female donor with multiple sclerosis, enrolled in a pregnancy study. The DNA of the CDR3 is TGCGCCAGCAGTCAATCCCGAGCAGGGATGAACACTGAAGCTTTCTTT. This sequence encodes CASSQSRAGMNTEAFF.